These 30 T cell receptor beta chains were all obtained from the same sample, sequenced in a study of T cell responses to AZD1222 COVID-19 vaccine. Sequencing used immunoSEQ multiplex PCR; TCRdb keeps in-frame clones, though not all of them. The sample has about 76,000 clones; about 88% are singletons. Here the sequenced sample was peripheral blood, taken on day 0 of AZD1222 vaccination. The receptors come from an adult in good health.

The chain recombines TRBV18 with TRBJ1-3; TRBD1 matches at 11 bases. V lost 2 bases and J lost 5; bases outside the gene matches: 2. Germline V lookup: CDR1 KGHSH, CDR2 LQKENI. The CDR3 spans 15 residues. This CDR3 is CASSPRDRGRNTIYF. The CDR3 DNA reads as TGTGCCAGCTCACCAAGGGACAGGGGGAGAAACACCATATATTTT.

In its sample, this clone was seen a few times. The chain recombines TRBV11-2 with TRBJ2-1; TRBD1 is a possible D gene (6 bases). This CDR3 is built from 16 residues. Between the trimmed V and J ends, which lost 1 base and 4 bases, there was a span of 14 bases. Germline V gene data show CDR1 as SGHAT and CDR2 as FQNNGV. CDR3 coding DNA: TGTGCCAGCAGCTTAGTTCTTACAGGGTGGTACAATGAGCAGTTCTTC. Protein: CASSLVLTGWYNEQFF. Supplemented by reference TRBV11-2 and TRBJ2-1, the full variable domain reads EAGVAQSPRYKIIEKRQSVAFWCNPISGHATLYWYQQILGQGPKLLIQFQNNGVVDDSQLPKDRFSAERLKGVDSTLKIQPAKLEDSAVYLCASSLVLTGWYNEQFFGPGTRLTVL.

The chain is built from TRBV28 and TRBJ2-7, with 8 bases aligning to TRBD2. The germline CDR1 and CDR2 sequences are MDHEN and SYDVKM. The CDR3 spans 15 residues. With 5 bases clipped from V and 2 bases from J, the junction kept 8 bases outside the gene matches. Here the CDR3 reads CASSAPGLGAYEQYF. DNA for the CDR3: TGTGCCAGCAGTGCGCCGGGACTAGGAGCCTACGAGCAGTACTTC.

The rearrangement joins TRBV27 to TRBJ1-6; D remains ambiguous. With 6 bases removed from V and 5 bases from J, the gap between germline ends came to 11 bases. CDR1 is MNHEY, CDR2 SMNVEV, per germline (reference sequence). This CDR3 has 14 residues. The CDR3 region is CASSPGFNNSPLHF. The CDR3 DNA is TGTGCCAGCAGCCCCGGGTTCAATAATTCACCCCTCCACTTT.

This rearrangement joins TRBV6-5 to TRBJ1-5; no clear D gene. The V and J ends lost 6 bases and 1 base respectively, with 10 bases between them. The CDR3 consists of 14 residues. Per the germline V gene, CDR1 is MNHEY and CDR2 is SVGAGI. The CDR3 reads CASSSPASNQPQHF. The CDR3 DNA sequence: TGTGCCAGCAGCTCCCCAGCGAGCAATCAGCCCCAGCATTTT.

V usage is TRBV6-5 and J usage is TRBJ1-6, with a weak D call TRBD1 (5 bases). The germline V gene encodes CDR1 MNHEY and CDR2 SVGAGI. The CDR3 covers 14 residues. Trimming pared 9 bases from V and 10 bases from J, leaving 19 bases between. The CDR3 bases are TGTGCCAGTCAAAAAAGGGGTGTTAGGTCACCCCTCCACTTT. Translating it yields CASQKRGVRSPLHF.

The gene calls are TRBV11-2 and TRBJ2-1, with D perhaps TRBD2 (7 bases). The CDR3 sequence is 19 residues long. The germline V gene has CDR1 SGHAT and CDR2 FQNNGV. Trimming took off 4 bases at V and 1 base at J, with 23 bases between the two ends. This CDR3 reads CASSSRGAWAGRSYNEQFF. Here the CDR3 DNA reads TGTGCCAGCAGCTCACGGGGGGCTTGGGCGGGAAGGTCCTACAATGAGCAGTTCTTC.

This sequence joins TRBV2 and TRBJ2-1; D gene unclear. CDR3 length: 11 amino acids. The germline V gene encodes CDR1 SNHLY and CDR2 FYNNEI. The V gene lost 3 bases and the J gene lost 9 bases, with 6 bases spanning the gap. The CDR3 nucleotides read TGTGCCAGCAGTGAGCTACCTGAGCAGTTCTTC. Amino acids: CASSELPEQFF.

CDR3 sequence reads: CASSFAGSNYGYTF. The CDR3 DNA is TGTGCCAGCAGTTTCGCCGGTTCCAACTATGGCTACACCTTC. The rearrangement links TRBV28 to TRBJ1-2; D ambiguous. The V gene lost 3 bases and the J gene lost 2 bases, with 10 bases spanning the gap. The CDR3 extends over 14 amino acids. Germline V gene data show CDR1 as MDHEN and CDR2 as SYDVKM.

This chain joins TRBV11-3 and TRBJ2-5; D is undetermined. Germline loops: CDR1 SGHNT, CDR2 YENEEA. The CDR3 is 13 amino acids. V lost 6 bases to trimming and J lost 1 base, with 9 bases between them. The CDR3 loop is CASRLPSQETQYF. Here the CDR3 DNA reads TGTGCCAGCAGACTCCCCTCCCAAGAGACCCAGTACTTC.

V usage is TRBV29-1 and J usage is TRBJ2-1; 10 bases are shared with TRBD2. V lost 4 bases and J lost 9; bases outside the gene matches: 6. The germline gives CDR1 SQVTM, CDR2 ANQGSEA. The CDR3 is 13 amino acids. CDR3 sequence: CSVAASGSGEQFF. As DNA, the CDR3 is TGCAGCGTTGCCGCTAGCGGGAGTGGTGAGCAGTTCTTC.

The V and J genes are TRBV3-1 (or the pseudogene TRBV3-2) and TRBJ1-1, with 7 nucleotides matching TRBD1. The CDR3 has 13 residues. In germline, CDR1 is LGHDT, CDR2 YNNKEL (reference sequence). V trimming: 1 base; J trimming: 4 bases; junction bases outside the gene matches: 0. The CDR3 region is CASSQAGGTEAFF. The CDR3 nucleotides are TGTGCCAGCAGCCAAGCAGGGGGCACTGAAGCTTTCTTT.

This clone occurred a few times. The chain employs TRBV10-1 and TRBJ2-5, with D maybe TRBD2 (5 bases). The germline V gene encodes CDR1 WNHNN and CDR2 SYGVQD (reference sequence). Trimming pared 8 bases from V and 0 bases from J, leaving 10 bases between. The CDR3 is 13 amino acids. CDR3 loop: CASQRDYQETQYF. CDR3 DNA: TGCGCCAGCCAACGGGATTACCAAGAGACCCAGTACTTC.

The V and J genes are TRBV12-3 or TRBV12-4 and TRBJ1-1; D possibly corresponds to TRBD1 (5 bases). The CDR3 length is 13 residues. V was clipped by 7 bases and J by 3 bases, with 12 bases between them. The CDR3 sequence is CASTPEGHTEAFF. CDR3 nucleotides: TGTGCCAGCACCCCCGAGGGGCACACTGAAGCTTTCTTT.

V usage is TRBV7-9 and J usage is TRBJ2-1, with no clear D. The germline V and J ends were trimmed by 1 base and 4 bases, with 14 bases remaining between them. CDR3 length equals 16 residues. CDR1 is SEHNR, CDR2 FQNEAQ, per germline (reference sequence). The CDR3 nucleotides are TGTGCCAGCAGCTTAGGCAGGCTAGTAGGTTACAATGAGCAGTTCTTC. This translates into CASSLGRLVGYNEQFF.

The chain couples TRBV6-5 to TRBJ2-7; D might be TRBD2 (5 bases). The V end was cut by 2 bases, the J end by 2 bases, with 13 bases between. The CDR3 contains 15 residues. Germline assignment: CDR1 MNHEY and CDR2 SVGAGI. The CDR3 coding sequence is TGTGCCAGCAGTTACCAGCGGACCGCCGCCTACGAGCAGTACTTC. It translates to CASSYQRTAAYEQYF.

The V gene is TRBV5-1, the J gene TRBJ2-1, with 11 positions matching TRBD2. The trim removed 1 base at V and 2 bases at J, leaving 5 bases unmatched. The CDR3 contains 17 residues. CDR1 SGHRS and CDR2 YFSETQ come from the germline V gene. CDR3 residues: CASSLFGTSGPYNEQFF. DNA of the CDR3: TGCGCCAGCAGCTTGTTCGGGACTAGCGGACCCTACAATGAGCAGTTCTTC.

The V call is TRBV7-3, the J call TRBJ2-1, with 12 bases that match TRBD1. Germline CDR1 SGHTA, CDR2 FQGTGA. The CDR3 spans 17 residues. With V trimmed by 2 bases and J by 13 bases, 15 bases remained unmatched. The CDR3 DNA follows: TGTGCCAGCAGCTTAGCCGGGACAGGGGGCGTATTGGCGCAACAGTTCTTC. Translation: CASSLAGTGGVLAQQFF.

The CDR3 sequence: CASSRTGFSGNTIYF. CDR3 sequence (DNA): TGTGCCAGCAGCCGCACAGGGTTCTCTGGAAACACCATATATTTT. This rearrangement joins TRBV11-2 to TRBJ1-3, with TRBD1 as a possible D gene (6 bases). Trimming pared 5 bases from V and 0 bases from J, leaving 11 bases between. The CDR3 contains 15 residues. Germline V gene sequence: CDR1 SGHAT, CDR2 FQNNGV.

This clone has just one count. One end of the junction is discordant with germline, which a read error may explain. The rearrangement joins TRBV9 to TRBJ2-2; D is unresolved. The germline CDR1 and CDR2 sequences are SGDLS and YYNGEE. The CDR3 totals 17 residues. DNA for the CDR3: TGTGTCAGCAGCGTACACCCGAACACTATTCCCACCGGGGAGCTGTTTTTT. Protein: CVSSVHPNTIPTGELFF.

The chain recombines TRBV6-5 with TRBJ2-7, with a weak D call TRBD1 (6 bases). This CDR3 has 15 residues. Trimming left V 6 bases short and J 4 bases short, with 19 bases between. From germline, CDR1 is MNHEY and CDR2 SVGAGI. The CDR3: CASRARQVPDYEQYF. The CDR3 nucleotides read TGTGCCAGCAGAGCAAGACAGGTGCCCGATTACGAGCAGTACTTC.

The chain combines TRBV5-5 with TRBJ1-5; unclear D gene. Trimming stripped 0 bases from V and 5 bases from J, with 6 bases between. CDR1 SGHKS and CDR2 YYEKEE come from the germline V gene (reference sequence). The CDR3 is 13 amino acids. This CDR3 reads CASSLGPDQPQHF. The CDR3, as DNA: TGTGCCAGCAGCTTGGGGCCGGATCAGCCCCAGCATTTT.

The chain couples TRBV6-5 to TRBJ2-5; 7 bases are shared with TRBD1. Germline V gene lookup returns CDR1 MNHEY and CDR2 SVGAGI. V gave up 7 bases and J gave up 4 bases; unmatched junction bases: 9. The CDR3 length is 14 residues. CDR3 sequence (DNA): TGTGCCAGCACCACGGACAGGAACGGAGAGACCCAGTACTTC. Translation gives CASTTDRNGETQYF.

A single count supports this clone. The V call is TRBV19, the J call TRBJ1-5; D unclear. Germline CDR1 LNHDA, CDR2 SQIVND (reference sequence). The V end was cut by 5 bases, the J end by 2 bases, with 16 bases between. This CDR3 has 16 amino acids. The CDR3: CASSQIPNMGNQPQHF. In DNA, the CDR3 is TGTGCCAGTAGTCAGATCCCCAACATGGGCAATCAGCCCCAGCATTTT.

This chain joins TRBV10-3 and TRBJ1-2, with 9 positions matching TRBD1. The CDR3 extends over 14 amino acids. The germline V gene has CDR1 ENHRY and CDR2 SYGVKD. V shed 3 bases and J 12 bases; nucleotides not matched to a gene: 11. The CDR3 DNA reads TGTGCCATCAGTGAACCGGACAGGGGTAATGGAAACACCTTC. Translation: CAISEPDRGNGNTF.

This clone was seen only once. This chain uses TRBV18 with TRBJ2-5; the match to TRBD2 covers 7 bases. V lost 3 bases and J lost 2; bases outside the gene matches: 6. Germline V gene lookup returns CDR1 KGHSH and CDR2 LQKENI. The CDR3 totals 15 residues. The CDR3 is CASSPDASGQETQYF. CDR3 coding DNA: TGTGCCAGCTCACCGGATGCTAGCGGACAAGAGACCCAGTACTTC.

This chain joins TRBV3-1 (or the pseudogene TRBV3-2) and TRBJ2-5; D not certain. The CDR3 spans 15 residues. Trimming left V 0 bases short and J 5 bases short, with 13 bases between. CDR1 and CDR2 (germline): LGHDT, YNNKEL (reference sequence). The CDR3 here is CASSQDTGRMETQYF. In DNA form, the CDR3 reads TGTGCCAGCAGCCAAGATACTGGACGGATGGAGACCCAGTACTTC.

The V and J genes are TRBV28 and TRBJ2-2; 8 bases are shared with TRBD1. The CDR3 contains 15 residues. Looked up from germline, CDR1 is MDHEN and CDR2 is SYDVKM. With 5 bases clipped from V and 4 bases from J, the junction kept 6 bases outside the gene matches. In DNA form, the CDR3 reads TGTGCCAGCAGTGGTCAGGGGGCGGGCACCGGGGAGCTGTTTTTT. It encodes CASSGQGAGTGELFF.

The rearrangement joins TRBV6-5 to TRBJ1-4, with TRBD1 matching 7 bases. V was clipped by 7 bases and J by 5 bases; unmatched bases: 4. Germline V lookup: CDR1 MNHEY, CDR2 SVGAGI. This CDR3 is 13 amino acids long. The CDR3 spells CASKGQANEKLFF. DNA of the CDR3: TGTGCCAGCAAAGGACAGGCCAATGAAAAACTGTTTTTT.

This clone was seen a handful of times. The rearrangement uses TRBV7-9 and TRBJ2-3; tentative D call: TRBD2 (6 bases). CDR3 length equals 13 residues. V lost 5 bases and J 8 bases, leaving 14 bases between the germline ends. Looked up from germline, CDR1 is SEHNR and CDR2 is FQNEAQ (reference sequence). The CDR3 coding sequence is TGTGCCAGCAGCCCGAAGGGGACTTTTACGCAGTATTTT. It yields the protein CASSPKGTFTQYF.